The rows below give T cell receptor beta chains drawn from one sample of a study of beta chain bispecific antibodies for T cell cancers. One entry per CDR3 protein, called by TCRdb with MiXCR from the 5' RACE reads. The sample records some 20,000 distinct CDR3 sequences, just over 2% being singletons. Antigen specificity for these receptors is unknown. This sample comprised healthy donor T cells cultured with leukemia cells, obtained from a culture containing a bispecific antibody targeting TCR Vbeta12. These receptors originate from a human donor in good health. Some clones in this sample may be carry-over from other donors' samples. The CDR3 runs from the conserved cysteine through the conserved F or W. The D gene is left open where the match is weak. A row's size may be missing; if present it is once, few, many or a size class.

V gene: TRBV10-3
clone size: many
J gene: TRBJ2-5
D gene: TRBD2
CDR3 DNA: TGTGCCATCAGTGGGACTAGCGGGTACCAAGAGACCCAGTACTTC
CDR3 protein: CAISGTSGYQETQYF

V gene: TRBV7-2
clone size: -
J gene: TRBJ1-5
D gene: -
CDR3 DNA: TGTGCCAGCAGCTCCCTTACTAGCAATCAGCCCCAGCATTTT
CDR3 protein: CASSSLTSNQPQHF

V gene: TRBV5-4
clone size: many
J gene: TRBJ2-2
D gene: -
CDR3 DNA: TGTGCCAGCAGCCTCCCTGACCAACCCGGGGAGCTGTTTTTT
CDR3 protein: CASSLPDQPGELFF

V gene: TRBV6-5
clone size: many
J gene: TRBJ2-1
D gene: TRBD2
CDR3 DNA: TGTGCCAGCAGTTACCGTACTAGCGGGGGGGCAGATGAGCAGTTCTTC
CDR3 protein: CASSYRTSGGADEQFF

V gene: TRBV28
clone size: many
J gene: TRBJ1-1
D gene: -
CDR3 DNA: TGTGCCAGCAGTTTTCTGAACACTGAAGCTTTCTTT
CDR3 protein: CASSFLNTEAFF

V gene: TRBV18
clone size: many
J gene: TRBJ2-1
D gene: TRBD2
CDR3 DNA: TGTGCCAGCTCACCCCTCATGCCTAGCGGGGGGGACTACAATGAGCAGTTCTTC
CDR3 protein: CASSPLMPSGGDYNEQFF

V gene: TRBV27
clone size: many
J gene: TRBJ1-1
D gene: -
CDR3 DNA: TGTGCCAGCAGTTCGGGGGGGACATCGAACACTGAAGCTTTCTTT
CDR3 protein: CASSSGGTSNTEAFF

V gene: TRBV19
clone size: -
J gene: TRBJ2-1
D gene: TRBD1
CDR3 DNA: TGTGCCAGTAGTCCGTGGACAGGACTTAGTGAGCAGTTCTTC
CDR3 protein: CASSPWTGLSEQFF

V gene: TRBV10-3
clone size: many
J gene: TRBJ2-7
D gene: -
CDR3 DNA: TGTGCCATCAGTGAGTCTCTGGGGTACGAGCAGTACTTC
CDR3 protein: CAISESLGYEQYF

V gene: TRBV9
clone size: many
J gene: TRBJ1-5
D gene: -
CDR3 DNA: TGTGCCAGCAGCGTAGTTAGAGGTAACGGCCAGCCCCAGCATTTT
CDR3 protein: CASSVVRGNGQPQHF

V gene: TRBV7-9
clone size: many
J gene: TRBJ1-1
D gene: -
CDR3 DNA: TGTGCCAGCAGTCCGACGGGGGGGGACACTGAAGCTTTCTTT
CDR3 protein: CASSPTGGDTEAFF

V gene: TRBV27
clone size: many
J gene: TRBJ2-2
D gene: -
CDR3 DNA: TGTGCCAGCAGTTTTGGAGGGCTCAACACCGGGGAGCTGTTTTTT
CDR3 protein: CASSFGGLNTGELFF

V gene: TRBV10-3
clone size: many
J gene: TRBJ1-5
D gene: -
CDR3 DNA: TGTGCCATCAGTGAGGGGGGCAATCAGCCCCAGCATTTT
CDR3 protein: CAISEGGNQPQHF

V gene: TRBV6-5
clone size: many
J gene: TRBJ2-3
D gene: -
CDR3 DNA: TGTGCCAGCAGGCGGGGTAGCACAGATACGCAGTATTTT
CDR3 protein: CASRRGSTDTQYF

V gene: TRBV4-1
clone size: many
J gene: TRBJ1-5
D gene: -
CDR3 DNA: TGCGCCAGCAGCCAAGACGCGGAGGAGCCCCAGCATTTT
CDR3 protein: CASSQDAEEPQHF

V gene: TRBV27
clone size: many
J gene: TRBJ1-1
D gene: TRBD1
CDR3 DNA: TGTGCCAGCAGCTTCCTGGGACAGGCGAATGAAGCTTTCTTT
CDR3 protein: CASSFLGQANEAFF

V gene: TRBV27
clone size: many
J gene: TRBJ1-2
D gene: -
CDR3 DNA: TGTGCCAGCAGTTTAAACACGGCTGGGGCGGGCGGCTACACCTTC
CDR3 protein: CASSLNTAGAGGYTF

V gene: TRBV30
clone size: many
J gene: TRBJ1-1
D gene: -
CDR3 DNA: TGTGCCTGGAGAGATCAAAAACTAGGTGAAGCTTTCTTT
CDR3 protein: CAWRDQKLGEAFF

V gene: TRBV5-5
clone size: many
J gene: TRBJ1-3
D gene: -
CDR3 DNA: TGTGCCAGCAGCTTTTACGAAGTCGACTCTGGAAACACCATATATTTT
CDR3 protein: CASSFYEVDSGNTIYF

V gene: TRBV5-6
clone size: many
J gene: TRBJ1-2
D gene: -
CDR3 DNA: TGTGCCAGCAGCCCCTTTCCCATCGCTAACTATGGCTACACCTTC
CDR3 protein: CASSPFPIANYGYTF

V gene: TRBV10-3
clone size: many
J gene: TRBJ2-7
D gene: -
CDR3 DNA: TGTGCCATCAGAGGGGACACGGACTCCTACGAGCAGTACTTC
CDR3 protein: CAIRGDTDSYEQYF

V gene: TRBV28
clone size: many
J gene: TRBJ1-2
D gene: TRBD1
CDR3 DNA: TGTGCCAGCAGGCTAAGACAGGGGGCTAACTATGGCTACACCTTC
CDR3 protein: CASRLRQGANYGYTF

V gene: TRBV29-1
clone size: many
J gene: TRBJ2-1
D gene: -
CDR3 DNA: TGCAGCGTTTTCCTGGGGGGGCTTGGGGGTGAGCAGTTCTTC
CDR3 protein: CSVFLGGLGGEQFF

V gene: TRBV7-9
clone size: many
J gene: TRBJ1-6
D gene: -
CDR3 DNA: TGTGCCAGCAGCGAAATTACAGTGACTATCCACTTT
CDR3 protein: CASSEITVTIHF

V gene: TRBV5-4
clone size: -
J gene: TRBJ2-1
D gene: -
CDR3 DNA: TGTGCCAGCAGCTTTACCCGGGGTTGGCAGTTCTTC
CDR3 protein: CASSFTRGWQFF

V gene: TRBV5-4
clone size: many
J gene: TRBJ2-3
D gene: TRBD2
CDR3 DNA: TGTGCCAGCAGCCTGGGCGGTAGCGGGGGGGGCACAGATACGCAGTATTTT
CDR3 protein: CASSLGGSGGGTDTQYF

V gene: TRBV15
clone size: many
J gene: TRBJ2-3
D gene: -
CDR3 DNA: TGTGCCACCATGGCGGGGGCTACGGATAACACAGATACGCAGTATTTT
CDR3 protein: CATMAGATDNTDTQYF

V gene: TRBV3-1
clone size: many
J gene: TRBJ2-7
D gene: -
CDR3 DNA: TGTGCCAGCAGTCCGAGCTCCTACGAGCAGTACTTC
CDR3 protein: CASSPSSYEQYF

V gene: TRBV11-2
clone size: -
J gene: TRBJ2-3
D gene: -
CDR3 DNA: TGTGCCAGCAGCCCCGAGATCACAGATACGCAGTATTTT
CDR3 protein: CASSPEITDTQYF

V gene: TRBV7-9
clone size: many
J gene: TRBJ1-1
D gene: -
CDR3 DNA: TGTGCCAGCAGCCCCCAGGGGAACACTGAAGCTTTCTTT
CDR3 protein: CASSPQGNTEAFF

V gene: TRBV28
clone size: many
J gene: TRBJ2-1
D gene: TRBD1
CDR3 DNA: TGTGCCAGCAGTTCTCCGACCGGGACAGGTATTTCCAATGAGCAGTTCTTC
CDR3 protein: CASSSPTGTGISNEQFF

V gene: TRBV6-1
clone size: many
J gene: TRBJ2-1
D gene: -
CDR3 DNA: TGTGCCATCGAAGAGCCGGGGAGTGAGCAGTTCTTC
CDR3 protein: CAIEEPGSEQFF

V gene: TRBV27
clone size: few
J gene: TRBJ2-7
D gene: TRBD2
CDR3 DNA: TGTGCCAGCAGTTTAGAAGCGGGATACTACGAGCAGTACTTC
CDR3 protein: CASSLEAGYYEQYF

V gene: TRBV6-5
clone size: medium-sized
J gene: TRBJ2-3
D gene: -
CDR3 DNA: TGTGCCAGCAGTTACGGTCTTTTTGGGGGCCCCACAGATACGCAGTATTTT
CDR3 protein: CASSYGLFGGPTDTQYF

V gene: TRBV3-1
clone size: many
J gene: TRBJ2-1
D gene: -
CDR3 DNA: TGTGCCAGCAGAGATAACAATGAGCAGTTCTTC
CDR3 protein: CASRDNNEQFF

V gene: TRBV5-6
clone size: few
J gene: TRBJ2-7
D gene: TRBD2
CDR3 DNA: TGTGCCAGCAGCTTGGCTAGCGGGGGGGCTCTTTACGAGCAGTACTTC
CDR3 protein: CASSLASGGALYEQYF

V gene: TRBV9
clone size: many
J gene: TRBJ2-1
D gene: -
CDR3 DNA: TGTGCCAGCAGCGTAGAAAGCGCAGCCGATGAGCAGTTCTTC
CDR3 protein: CASSVESAADEQFF

V gene: TRBV20-1
clone size: many
J gene: TRBJ2-1
D gene: TRBD2
CDR3 DNA: TGCAGTGCTAGTCGGCTAGCGGGGGGCAATGAGCAGTTCTTC
CDR3 protein: CSASRLAGGNEQFF

V gene: TRBV6-5
clone size: many
J gene: TRBJ1-1
D gene: -
CDR3 DNA: TGTGCCAGCAGTTACGGGGGCACTAACACTGAAGCTTTCTTT
CDR3 protein: CASSYGGTNTEAFF

V gene: TRBV28
clone size: many
J gene: TRBJ1-1
D gene: -
CDR3 DNA: TGTGCCAGCAGTCCGGGACCGTTGAACACTGAAGCTTTCTTT
CDR3 protein: CASSPGPLNTEAFF